This T cell receptor beta chain was identified during a study of tumor-infiltrating lymphocytes in primary liver carcinoma. Overall study results and limits: Tumors reached a significantly greater top-250-clone fraction than blood did (p = 0.039).

Joint extraction of RNA and DNA used roughly 20-33 mg of bulk tissue that was unsorted. CDR3 length: 15 residues. Germline CDR1 and CDR2: SGHNT and YYREEE (reference sequence). About this clonotype itself: Its antigen is still unknown. One end of the junction fails to match germline, which may point to a read error.

Using a constant-region primer together with ProtoScript II reverse transcriptase, TCR beta cDNA was made from around 0.55 ug of total RNA. Construction of TCR beta libraries relied on three successive nested multiplex PCR rounds employing slightly modified ARM-PCR. Amplification in the first two PCR rounds was performed using TRBV1-TRBV30 forward primers and a C-beta reverse primer for approximately 10 cycles each. One entry per CDR3 protein, called by TCRdb with MiXCR from the multiplex PCR reads. The table lists about 200,000 distinct CDR3 sequences, 70% to 90% of them singletons. The chain joins TRBV5-4 to TRBJ2-2; a weak D match, TRBD1 (6 bases). Material for sequencing was tumor tissue from primary liver carcinoma. The TCR originated in a man in his forties or fifties with primary liver carcinoma and hepatitis B virus infection. The CDR3 region is CASSPGQANIGELSF. The CDR3 nucleotides are TGTGCCAGCAGCCCGGGACAAGCGAACATCGGGGAGCTGTCTTTT.